This passage covers 14 T cell receptor beta chains from one sample sequenced in a study of vaccination and CD4 T cells after COVID-19. For these receptors, no antigen is known. CD4+ T cells that had been cultured provided DNA sequenced with the Oncomine TCR Beta short-read assay. Via MiXCR, TCRdb re-called the PCR reads, giving one row per CDR3 protein. Altogether about 25,000 distinct CDR3 sequences are present, approximately 50% being singletons, with the ten largest covering approximately 6.1%. As for treatment: approximately 11-day PBMC culture with coronavirus spike peptide pools or control peptides (ViraFEST assay). Sample: CD4+ T cells from blood, cultured in vitro. These receptors were collected from a human donor who had recovered from COVID-19.

The chain links TRBV20-1 to TRBJ1-2; no clear D gene. V dropped 1 base and J dropped 2 bases, with 14 bases sitting between them. The CDR3 has 15 amino acids. In germline, CDR1 is DFQATT, CDR2 SNEGSKA (reference sequence). The CDR3 DNA reads TGCAGTGCTAGAGTGCAGGACGCAACCAACTATGGCTACACCTTC. It encodes CSARVQDATNYGYTF.

CDR3 sequence (DNA): TGTGCCAGCAGCGTAGGGGACCAGGGACCTAGCACAGATACGCAGTATTTT. It translates to CASSVGDQGPSTDTQYF. The chain employs TRBV9 and TRBJ2-3; D might be TRBD1 or TRBD2, each matching 5 bases. Deletions cut 0 bases from V and 0 bases from J, with 14 bases between. Looked up from germline, CDR1 is SGDLS and CDR2 is YYNGEE. The length of the CDR3 is 17 residues.

This clonotype was counted between two and nine times. This rearrangement joins TRBV6-1 to TRBJ1-2, with TRBD1 as a possible D gene (6 bases). Germline CDR1 MNHNS, CDR2 SASEGT. This CDR3 is built from 14 residues. Deletions cut 6 bases from V and 3 bases from J, with 14 bases between. The chain's CDR3 is CASRDSLVYYGYTF. The CDR3 coding sequence is TGTGCCAGCAGGGACAGTCTGGTTTACTATGGCTACACCTTC.

Turning to this clonotype: Sequence at one end of the junction differs from germline and may be a read error. V and J are TRBV30 and TRBJ1-2; 7 bases fit TRBD1. Looked up from germline, CDR1 is GTSNPN and CDR2 is SVGIG (reference sequence). The CDR3 runs to 14 residues. CDR3 residues: CLADALQGRNGYTF. The CDR3 region has the DNA TGCCTCGCAGACGCTTTACAGGGGCGGAATGGCTACACCTTC.

This chain joins TRBV6-1 and TRBJ2-5, with D tentatively TRBD2 (5 bases). The CDR3 runs 15 residues. Germline lookup yields CDR1 MNHNS and CDR2 SASEGT. Between the trimmed V and J ends, which lost 1 base and 2 bases, there was a span of 11 bases. The CDR3 bases are TGTGCCAGCAGTGAAGTGACTATCGCTCAAGAGACCCAGTACTTC. It codes for CASSEVTIAQETQYF.

The V gene is TRBV10-3, the J gene TRBJ1-1, with 7 bases lining up with TRBD1. The CDR3 has 16 amino acids. In germline, CDR1 is ENHRY, CDR2 SYGVKD. The V gene end was trimmed by 3 bases and the J gene end by 0 bases; junction bases not matched to a gene: 7. CDR3 in amino acids: CAISDPRQGVNTEAFF. Written as DNA, the CDR3 is TGTGCCATCAGTGACCCCCGACAGGGAGTGAACACTGAAGCTTTCTTT.

V gene TRBV19 combines with J gene TRBJ1-5; 10 nucleotides agree with TRBD1. The CDR3 length is 18 residues. Looked up from germline, CDR1 is LNHDA and CDR2 is SQIVND (reference sequence). Trimming took 5 bases from V and 2 from J; bases not matched to a gene: 12. The CDR3 DNA sequence: TGTGCCAGTAGTTTGGGGACAGGGGTAAGGATCGGCAATCAGCCCCAGCATTTT. Translation: CASSLGTGVRIGNQPQHF. The variable domain in full, completed from reference TRBV19 and TRBJ1-5, reads DGGITQSPKYLFRKEGQNVTLSCEQNLNHDAMYWYRQDPGQGLRLIYYSQIVNDFQKGDIAEGYSVSREKKESFPLTVTSAQKNPTAFYLCASSLGTGVRIGNQPQHFGDGTRLSIL.

The chain recombines TRBV7-2 with TRBJ2-7; D uncertain. Trimming cost V 5 bases and J 6 bases, with 20 bases left between them. Germline loops: CDR1 SGHTA, CDR2 FQGNSA. The CDR3 length is 15 residues. DNA for the CDR3: TGTGCCAGCAGCATCCCCTCGTCTCCCCTCTTCGAGCAGTACTTC. The encoded protein is CASSIPSSPLFEQYF.

V is TRBV20-1 and J is TRBJ2-7, with 11 bases lining up with TRBD2. From germline, CDR1 is DFQATT and CDR2 SNEGSKA (reference sequence). V lost 3 bases and J lost 3; bases outside the gene matches: 4. The CDR3 spans 14 residues. The chain's CDR3 is CSARSTSGSYEQYF. CDR3 nucleotide sequence: TGCAGTGCTAGGTCTACTAGCGGGAGCTACGAGCAGTACTTC.

This clonotype turned up a few times. The rearrangement joins TRBV7-2 to TRBJ2-1; 8 bases line up with TRBD1. The CDR3 spans 15 residues. The germline V gene encodes CDR1 SGHTA and CDR2 FQGNSA. Losses at the gene ends were 1 base for V and 2 bases for J; bases not matched to a gene: 1. CDR3 region: CASSLEGQAYNEQFF. DNA for the CDR3: TGTGCCAGCAGCTTAGAGGGACAGGCCTACAATGAGCAGTTCTTC. The entire variable domain, with the rest obtained from reference TRBV7-2 and TRBJ2-1, is as follows: GAGVSQSPSNKVTEKGKDVELRCDPISGHTALYWYRQSLGQGLEFLIYFQGNSAPDKSGLPSDRFSAERTGGSVSTLTIQRTQQEDSAVYLCASSLEGQAYNEQFFGPGTRLTVL.

This clonotype was seen more than once but under ten times. The gene calls are TRBV27 and TRBJ2-2; 8 bases fit TRBD2. Trimming took 5 bases from V and 0 from J; bases not matched to a gene: 5. From germline, CDR1 is MNHEY and CDR2 SMNVEV (reference sequence). This CDR3 spans 16 amino acids. CDR3: CASSRRTSTNTGELFF. In DNA, the CDR3 is TGTGCCAGCAGTAGACGGACTAGCACGAACACCGGGGAGCTGTTTTTT.

The chain is built from TRBV12-3 or TRBV12-4 and TRBJ2-5, with 8 positions matching TRBD1. This CDR3 has 15 amino acids. V lost 6 bases and J lost 2; bases outside the gene matches: 8. The CDR3 DNA sequence: TGTGCCAGCAGGAGACAGGGGATTAAACAAGAGACCCAGTACTTC. It specifies CASRRQGIKQETQYF.

This chain joins TRBV20-1 and TRBJ1-5; TRBD1 is a possible D gene (6 bases). V shed 6 bases and J shed 3 bases, with 12 bases lying between them. The CDR3 has 13 amino acids. CDR1 is DFQATT and CDR2 is SNEGSKA in the germline V gene (reference sequence). CDR3 DNA: TGCAGTGCCCGACAGGTTCCCAATCAGCCCCAGCATTTT. Encoded protein: CSARQVPNQPQHF.

V is TRBV18 and J is TRBJ1-1, with 8 nucleotides matching TRBD1. V was pared by 3 bases and J by 3 bases, with 6 bases of the junction left unmatched. The CDR3 has 15 residues. In germline, CDR1 is KGHSH, CDR2 LQKENI. CDR3 protein: CASSPQGAGYTEAFF. CDR3 DNA: TGTGCCAGCTCACCCCAGGGGGCGGGGTACACTGAAGCTTTCTTT.